This is a list of T cell receptor beta chains from one sample in a study of blood T cell repertoires in COVID-19. Sequencing used immunoSEQ multiplex PCR; TCRdb keeps in-frame clones, though not all of them. Of more than 15,000 clones listed, roughly 84% are singletons. Sequenced input: peripheral blood. These receptor sequences come from a man aged 40-49 years with active COVID-19. The CDR3 runs from the conserved cysteine through the conserved F or W. D genes are given only for firm matches. Rows give clone size only sometimes, using once, few, many, or a class for an expanded clone.

clone size	CDR3 length	V gene	D gene	J gene	CDR3 DNA	CDR3 protein
NA	12	TRBV6-2/TRBV6-3	NA	TRBJ1-1	TGTGCCAGCAGTGATGCTATTACTGAAGCTTTCTTT	CASSDAITEAFF
NA	14	TRBV10-1	NA	TRBJ1-4	TGCGCCAGCAGTGAGGACGGGACACGAAGAAAACTGTTTTTT	CASSEDGTRRKLFF
NA	15	TRBV30	NA	TRBJ1-1	TGTGCCTGGAGTGTAGGTCCACCAGGGAACACTGAAGCTTTCTTT	CAWSVGPPGNTEAFF
once	15	TRBV18	NA	TRBJ1-4	TGTGCCAGCTCACCTATTCGGGTCGTACACGAAAAACTGTTTTTT	CASSPIRVVHEKLFF
once	12	TRBV29-1	TRBD1	TRBJ1-2	TGCAGCGAAGGGGACAGGGCTTTAGGCTACACCTTC	CSEGDRALGYTF
NA	14	TRBV29-1	TRBD1	TRBJ2-1	TGCAGCGTCTTGACTTGGGACAGCCTAAATGAGCAGTTCTTC	CSVLTWDSLNEQFF
NA	18	TRBV4-3	TRBD2	TRBJ2-1	TGCGCCAGCAGCCAAGGGGGGTTCGGGCTAGCGGCCCACAATGAGCAGTTCTTC	CASSQGGFGLAAHNEQFF
few	15	TRBV2	NA	TRBJ1-3	TGTGCCAGCAGGGAGACCGGGATTTCTGGAAACACCATATATTTT	CASRETGISGNTIYF
NA	18	TRBV13	TRBD2	TRBJ2-1	TGTGCCAGCAGCTTAGAAGGTCTAGCGGGAGGTACCCGCATTGAGCAGTTCTTC	CASSLEGLAGGTRIEQFF
NA	17	TRBV11-2	NA	TRBJ1-2	TGTGCCAGCAGCTTATATGCTGGGGGCAGGACGAACTATGGCTACACCTTC	CASSLYAGGRTNYGYTF
NA	18	TRBV4-1	NA	TRBJ2-2	TGCGCCAGCAGCCCAAGGGGGTTGTCCGAGTCGAACACCGGGGAGCTGTTTTTT	CASSPRGLSESNTGELFF
NA	14	TRBV28	TRBD1	TRBJ2-7	TGTGCCAGCAGTTGGACAGGGTTCGCCCACGAGCAGTACTTC	CASSWTGFAHEQYF
NA	15	TRBV11-1	NA	TRBJ2-3	TGTGCCAGCTCCTCAGGGGCGGCAAGCACAGATACGCAGTATTTT	CASSSGAASTDTQYF
few	15	TRBV10-1	TRBD1	TRBJ2-7	TGCGCCAGCAGTGAGATCGGGACAGGGTACTACGAGCAGTACTTC	CASSEIGTGYYEQYF
NA	18	TRBV6-2/TRBV6-3	NA	TRBJ1-5	TGTGCCAGCAGTTACTCGTTTCAGGGGTCCCTCGGCAATCAGCCCCAGCATTTT	CASSYSFQGSLGNQPQHF
NA	18	TRBV4-3	NA	TRBJ1-3	TGCGCCAGCAGCCAAGACGGGTATGGACTAAACTCTGGAAACACCATATATTTT	CASSQDGYGLNSGNTIYF
NA	14	TRBV5-1	NA	TRBJ1-2	TGCGCCAGCAGCTTCTCGGACAGAGACTATGGCTACACCTTC	CASSFSDRDYGYTF
NA	14	TRBV11-2	NA	TRBJ2-5	TGTGCCAGCAGCTCCCTGCGGGAAACGGAGACCCAGTACTTC	CASSSLRETETQYF
few	11	TRBV30	TRBD1	TRBJ2-7	TGTGCCTGGGGCCATAGGGGGCGGCAGTACTTC	CAWGHRGRQYF
few	16	TRBV6-6	NA	TRBJ2-3	TGTGCCAGCAGTTACTCCTTAGCGGTGCGCACAGATACGCAGTATTTT	CASSYSLAVRTDTQYF
NA	16	TRBV4-2	TRBD2	TRBJ2-1	TGTGCCAGCAGCCAAGATCTAGCGGGAGCAAGAAATGAGCAGTTCTTC	CASSQDLAGARNEQFF
NA	17	TRBV19	TRBD1	TRBJ2-1	TGTGCCAGTAGTATAGAGGGGGACAGGACAACCTACAATGAGCAGTTCTTC	CASSIEGDRTTYNEQFF
NA	17	TRBV6-2/TRBV6-3	NA	TRBJ2-1	TGTGCCAGCAGTTACTCCCGGATGTACGGGATTTACAATGAGCAGTTCTTC	CASSYSRMYGIYNEQFF
NA	15	TRBV6-4	TRBD2	TRBJ2-5	TGTGCCAGCAGTGACGAGGAATTGGGAGGGGAGACCCAGTACTTC	CASSDEELGGETQYF
NA	17	TRBV9	TRBD2	TRBJ2-7	TGTGCCAGCAGCGCTTCATTCTTCCTTGCGGGAGAGGGGGAGCAGTACTTC	CASSASFFLAGEGEQYF
NA	14	TRBV5-6	NA	TRBJ1-6	TGTGCCAGCAGCTTGGCCAGGTTTAATTCACCCCTCCACTTT	CASSLARFNSPLHF
NA	14	TRBV10-3	TRBD1	TRBJ1-1	TGTGCCATCAGGCGGACAGGGCCAAACACTGAAGCTTTCTTT	CAIRRTGPNTEAFF
large	13	TRBV12-3/TRBV12-4	NA	TRBJ1-1	TGTGCCAGCAGTTCAGTTGGAGGGAATGAAGCTTTCTTT	CASSSVGGNEAFF
NA	12	TRBV9	NA	TRBJ2-2	TGTGCCAGCAGCGTGTCAACCGGGGAGCTGTTTTTT	CASSVSTGELFF
NA	17	TRBV10-1	NA	TRBJ2-2	TGCGCCAGCAGTGACCCCCACCAGGGAAGAAACACCGGGGAGCTGTTTTTT	CASSDPHQGRNTGELFF
NA	16	TRBV12-1	NA	TRBJ2-7	TGTGCCAGCAGCTCATCTAGCGGGGGAACCTCCTACGAGCAGTACTTC	CASSSSSGGTSYEQYF
few	13	TRBV7-9	NA	TRBJ1-1	TGTGCCAGCTTTACGATTGTCGGAGCTGAAGCTTTCTTT	CASFTIVGAEAFF
NA	16	TRBV27	NA	TRBJ1-4	TGTGCCAGCAGTTTGTGGGGCAAGGGATCTAATGAAAAACTGTTTTTT	CASSLWGKGSNEKLFF
once	15	TRBV6-5	TRBD2	TRBJ2-1	TGTGCCAGCAGGGCGCGGGAGGGGTTCCACAATGAGCAGTTCTTC	CASRAREGFHNEQFF
NA	14	TRBV28	NA	TRBJ2-7	TGTGCCAGCAGTTTAGGTGGGAGAAGCTACGAGCAGTACTTC	CASSLGGRSYEQYF
NA	14	TRBV6-2/TRBV6-3	NA	TRBJ1-1	TGTGCCAGCACCCCCAACAACATGAACACTGAAGCTTTCTTT	CASTPNNMNTEAFF
once	14	TRBV27	NA	TRBJ1-2	TGTGCCAGCAGTTTACAGGGGTTTGGCTATGGCTACACCTTC	CASSLQGFGYGYTF
NA	14	TRBV5-5	NA	TRBJ1-2	TGTGCCAGCAGTCCCCTATTACCAAGGGGGGGCTACACCTTC	CASSPLLPRGGYTF
NA	12	TRBV2	NA	TRBJ2-1	TGTGCCAGCAACGAACCAGGGAATGAGCAGTTCTTC	CASNEPGNEQFF
NA	17	TRBV27	NA	TRBJ2-2	TGTGCCAGCAGTCCTACGGACACCGACGCGAACACCGGGGAGCTGTTTTTT	CASSPTDTDANTGELFF
NA	15	TRBV4-1	TRBD1	TRBJ1-1	TGCGCCAGCAGCCAACCGACAGGGCGGAGGACTGAAGCTTTCTTT	CASSQPTGRRTEAFF
NA	16	TRBV13	TRBD2	TRBJ2-1	TGTGCCAGCAGCTTAAGCGGGACTAGCGGATACAATGAGCAGTTCTTC	CASSLSGTSGYNEQFF
NA	14	TRBV4-1	NA	TRBJ1-1	TGCGCCAGCAGCCAAGAGCCAGGGAACACTGAAGCTTTCTTT	CASSQEPGNTEAFF
NA	14	TRBV18	NA	TRBJ2-7	TGTGCCAGCTCACCAGGCGGAACAGGGTTTGAGCAGTACTTC	CASSPGGTGFEQYF
NA	14	TRBV13	TRBD1	TRBJ1-4	TGTGCCAGCAAGCGATCAGGGGGCTTAGAAAAACTGTTTTTT	CASKRSGGLEKLFF
NA	18	TRBV7-2	NA	TRBJ2-3	TGTGCCAGCAGCTTAACCCCCTTCGTTGGTAGCGGCACAGATACGCAGTATTTT	CASSLTPFVGSGTDTQYF
few	17	TRBV27	TRBD2	TRBJ2-7	TGTGCCAGCAGTTTAATTTCTCCGGGAGCGGGAGGCTACGAGCAGTACTTC	CASSLISPGAGGYEQYF
NA	11	TRBV7-9	NA	TRBJ2-7	TGTGCCAGCAGCGTCAGGGGTCCCATGGACTTC	CASSVRGPMDF
NA	17	TRBV27	NA	TRBJ2-3	TGTGCCAGCAGTCCACAGGGCTGGGGAACGCGCACAGATACGCAGTATTTT	CASSPQGWGTRTDTQYF
NA	15	TRBV7-2	NA	TRBJ1-5	TGTGCCAGCAGCTTAGGGAGGGGTGGCAATCAGCCCCAGCATTTT	CASSLGRGGNQPQHF
NA	14	TRBV6-2/TRBV6-3	TRBD2	TRBJ2-7	TGTGCCAGCAGTTTCCTAGCGGGAGTGGGCGAGCAGTACTTC	CASSFLAGVGEQYF
NA	19	TRBV5-1	TRBD1	TRBJ2-3	TGCGCCAGCAGCTTAAAGGGACAGGGTCATCGGGCTTTCCCAGATACGCAGTATTTT	CASSLKGQGHRAFPDTQYF